This T cell receptor (beta chain) originates from a study of naive and memory T cell subsets. The CDR3 is 16 residues long. Germline values: CDR1 SGHRS, CDR2 YFSETQ. V lost 4 bases to trimming and J lost 0 bases, with 13 bases between them. Separate alpha and beta amplification began at the second PCR step. Four subsets defined by CD45RA and CD27 were sorted after CD3, CD4, CD8 and live/dead staining. The beta constant-region primer was an equimolar mix of two oligonucleotides covering TRBC1 and TRBC2. Ligated cDNA was amplified by four rounds of PCR with nested alpha and beta constant-region primers and SP2. An oligonucleotide with the SP2 primer and a 12-nucleotide UMI was ligated to the cDNA 3' end. TCRdb re-called the UMI-ligation and nested PCR reads with MiXCR, one entry per CDR3 protein. The sample comprises around 110,000 distinct CDR3 sequences, roughly 36% of which are singletons, and approximately 0.9% rests with the top ten.

The sample was central memory CD4+ T cells from blood. This receptor was identified in a human donor in good health. The genes are TRBV5-1 and TRBJ1-4, with D possibly being TRBD1 (5 bases). The CDR3 sequence is CASSLGQGPTNEKLFF. The CDR3 DNA reads as TGCGCCAGCAGCCTGGGCCAGGGCCCAACTAATGAAAAACTGTTTTTT.